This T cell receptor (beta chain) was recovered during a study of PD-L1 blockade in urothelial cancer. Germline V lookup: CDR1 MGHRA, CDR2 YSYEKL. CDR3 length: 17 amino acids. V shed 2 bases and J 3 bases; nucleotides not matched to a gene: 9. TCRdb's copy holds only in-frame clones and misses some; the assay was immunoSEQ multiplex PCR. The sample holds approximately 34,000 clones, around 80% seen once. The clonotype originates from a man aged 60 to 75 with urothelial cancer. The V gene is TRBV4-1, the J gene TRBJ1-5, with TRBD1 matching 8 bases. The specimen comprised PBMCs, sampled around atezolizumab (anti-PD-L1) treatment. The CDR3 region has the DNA TGCGCCAGCAGCCAAACGCCAGGGGGCTCTGACAATCAGCCCCAGCATTTT. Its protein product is CASSQTPGGSDNQPQHF.